The clone carrying this T cell receptor (beta chain) was detected ten times or more. Its cognate antigen is unknown. The sample originates from a study of breast tumors, draining lymph nodes, adjacent tissues. TCRdb independently ran MiXCR on the multiplex PCR reads; one entry per CDR3 protein. The table lists 15,000 to 20,000 distinct CDR3 sequences, roughly 60% of them singletons. Whole-study results and caveats: Compared with lymph nodes, tumors were less diverse; compared with nontumor tissue, more. Luminal-like breast cancer showed significantly greater tumor-nontumor repertoire similarity than basal-like breast cancer did. The lymph node origin of tumor T cells was framed as consistent with a hypothesis, not demonstrated.

V was clipped by 2 bases and J by 4 bases, with 15 bases between them. Germline CDR1 reads SGHTS; CDR2 reads YDEGEE. The CDR3 is 15 residues long. The receptor comes from a female donor with breast cancer. Some clones in this sample may be carry-over from other donors' samples. The sequenced material came from tumor-adjacent breast tissue. The chain has TRBV5-8 and TRBJ1-1; perhaps TRBD1 as D (5 bases). The CDR3 loop reads CASSFGPGRGTEAFF. CDR3 nucleotide sequence: TGTGCCAGCAGCTTTGGTCCAGGGAGAGGCACTGAAGCTTTCTTT.